This T cell receptor (beta chain) was captured by sequencing in a study of brain T cells in children with intractable seizures. Described time point: blood from clinic visit 5 months post-surgery; TSC patient then seizure free. Surgery cases with the highest brain T cell transcript signatures were chosen for sequencing. Findings and caveats of the study: Clones missing pre-surgery may reflect undersampling of that blood sample.

The V gene lost 0 bases and the J gene lost 2 bases, with 16 bases spanning the gap. This CDR3 comprises 16 residues. CDR1 and CDR2 (germline): GTSNPN, SVGIG (reference sequence). The table lists this clone with a count of one. The antigen is not known. Measured with immunoSEQ multiplex PCR; TCRdb has only the in-frame clones, and not every one. The sample yields hundreds of thousands of clones, nearly 95% seen once. The sequence was obtained from a boy in the first two years of life with tuberous sclerosis and intractable seizures. Sequences were derived from peripheral blood, sampled 4 to 6 months after surgery. This chain uses TRBV30 with TRBJ1-2, with a possible D match to TRBD1 (6 bases). The CDR3 DNA sequence: TGTGCCTGGAGTGTGAAACCTAGGGGGTCCAACTATGGCTACACCTTC. Translated, it gives CAWSVKPRGSNYGYTF.